These T cell receptor beta chains were read from a single sample in a study of shared clonotypes between healthy human individuals. Sequenced by immunoSEQ multiplex PCR; TCRdb stores in-frame clones only, minus some. The sample lists about 2 million clones, roughly 95% occurring once. Sample: naive CD4+ T cells sorted from blood. The receptors shown here come from a young man in good health. Both conserved end residues are trimmed from each CDR3. Clone size is shown for a subset of rows, as once, few, many or a class of expanded clone.

v_gene: TRBV6-5; abundance: NA; len: 13; CDR3aa: ASRPAWRRTDTQY
v_gene: TRBV30; abundance: NA; len: 11; CDR3aa: AWSVAEVTEAF
v_gene: TRBV18; abundance: NA; len: 14; CDR3aa: ASSRGQASRGETQY
v_gene: TRBV6-5; abundance: NA; len: 13; CDR3aa: ASRRGGSDGETQY
v_gene: TRBV30; abundance: NA; len: 12; CDR3aa: AWSVAGGRQPQH
v_gene: TRBV7-6; abundance: NA; len: 13; CDR3aa: ASSPNGQPNQPQH
v_gene: TRBV29-1; abundance: NA; len: 13; CDR3aa: SVERGSTNTGELF
v_gene: TRBV5-1; abundance: NA; len: 14; CDR3aa: ASSLELGHSGNTIY
v_gene: TRBV13; abundance: NA; len: 12; CDR3aa: ASSLGSGIETQY
v_gene: TRBV27; abundance: NA; len: 12; CDR3aa: ASSLTATNEKLF
v_gene: TRBV30; abundance: NA; len: 11; CDR3aa: AWSAGAHYEQY
v_gene: TRBV28; abundance: NA; len: 13; CDR3aa: ASSLDLAGEDEQY
v_gene: TRBV18; abundance: NA; len: 13; CDR3aa: ASSPMTGSNQPQH
v_gene: TRBV25-1; abundance: once; len: 14; CDR3aa: ASSEVGTGAIGEQY
v_gene: TRBV11-2; abundance: NA; len: 11; CDR3aa: ASSTQNTGELF
v_gene: TRBV29-1; abundance: NA; len: 10; CDR3aa: SAEDNSYEQY
v_gene: TRBV6-1; abundance: once; len: 14; CDR3aa: ASSVWGTGGTYEQY
v_gene: TRBV4-1; abundance: NA; len: 15; CDR3aa: ASSQTGTPVSFYEQY
v_gene: TRBV7-2; abundance: NA; len: 12; CDR3aa: ASSLGAGSYEQY
v_gene: TRBV7-2; abundance: NA; len: 14; CDR3aa: ASSLAGSSHQETQY
v_gene: TRBV9; abundance: once; len: 14; CDR3aa: ASSVGDPAKSAIQY
v_gene: TRBV5-1; abundance: NA; len: 12; CDR3aa: ASTPNESKYEQY
v_gene: TRBV6-6; abundance: NA; len: 13; CDR3aa: ASSYSGQGSYEQY
v_gene: TRBV27; abundance: NA; len: 13; CDR3aa: ASSDRALMNTEAF
v_gene: TRBV9; abundance: NA; len: 14; CDR3aa: ASSVASGGRTDTQY
v_gene: TRBV28; abundance: NA; len: 14; CDR3aa: ATLGESIQGSTEAF
v_gene: TRBV2; abundance: NA; len: 14; CDR3aa: ASSVPGPLNTGELF
v_gene: TRBV6-6; abundance: NA; len: 14; CDR3aa: ASSPDIKPGTGELF
v_gene: TRBV5-1; abundance: NA; len: 13; CDR3aa: ASSLEGSSNEKLF
v_gene: TRBV6-5; abundance: NA; len: 12; CDR3aa: ASREDRESSEAF
v_gene: TRBV30; abundance: NA; len: 11; CDR3aa: ACRGQNNQPQH
v_gene: TRBV27; abundance: NA; len: 10; CDR3aa: ASRTINSPLH
v_gene: TRBV18; abundance: NA; len: 17; CDR3aa: ASSPHPPGGPWSYNEQF
v_gene: TRBV2; abundance: NA; len: 12; CDR3aa: ASSPRQGYNEQF
v_gene: TRBV7-9; abundance: NA; len: 14; CDR3aa: ASSFASYRRPETQY
v_gene: TRBV5-1; abundance: NA; len: 12; CDR3aa: ASSYGQGVDTQY
v_gene: TRBV6-1; abundance: NA; len: 9; CDR3aa: ASSGGTEAF
v_gene: TRBV30; abundance: NA; len: 14; CDR3aa: AWSNPTGVIRNEQF
v_gene: TRBV19; abundance: NA; len: 13; CDR3aa: ASNLMDGNTGELF
v_gene: TRBV9; abundance: NA; len: 11; CDR3aa: ASSKRRNTEAF
v_gene: TRBV4-1; abundance: NA; len: 12; CDR3aa: ASSQEPGGTEAF
v_gene: TRBV10-3; abundance: NA; len: 11; CDR3aa: AISPEQYTEAF
v_gene: TRBV6-1; abundance: few; len: 13; CDR3aa: ASSVSYSLSYEQY
v_gene: TRBV10-3; abundance: NA; len: 14; CDR3aa: AISESVGVASTEAF
v_gene: TRBV2; abundance: NA; len: 11; CDR3aa: ASGLDYNSPLH
v_gene: TRBV5-6; abundance: NA; len: 14; CDR3aa: ASSKLGQREWDEQF
v_gene: TRBV25-1; abundance: NA; len: 11; CDR3aa: ASSEFGVGKLF
v_gene: TRBV5-6; abundance: NA; len: 15; CDR3aa: ASSRLAGGIPTLEQY
v_gene: TRBV28; abundance: NA; len: 12; CDR3aa: ASSLRQFNEKLF
v_gene: TRBV18; abundance: NA; len: 13; CDR3aa: ASSPPGNNNQPQH
v_gene: TRBV19; abundance: NA; len: 12; CDR3aa: ASSIMGSYQPQH